Listed below are T cell receptor beta chains from one sample, sequenced in a study of blood T cell repertoires in COVID-19. Clones were read by immunoSEQ multiplex PCR, and TCRdb kept only the in-frame ones, dropping some. The sample lists roughly 280,000 clones; under 95% were seen once. Sequencing was performed on PBMCs or T cells enriched from blood (not recorded which). The receptors stem from a man aged 35-49 years who had been exposed to COVID-19. Both conserved end residues are trimmed from each CDR3.

13	TRBJ2-7	TRBV9	ASSVTGTSGGEQY
13	TRBJ2-7	TRBV6-1	ASSELGQGASEQY
14	TRBJ2-1	TRBV4-2	ASSQDIGTSSNEQF
13	TRBJ2-7	TRBV5-1	ASSLVSGSSYEQY
14	TRBJ1-5	TRBV27	ASSNTYLLSNQPQH
14	TRBJ1-6	TRBV7-2	ASSTYTTGGNSPLH
9	TRBJ1-5	TRBV12-3/TRBV12-4	ASSTSQPQH
12	TRBJ1-6	TRBV30	AWSVLAGNSPLH
12	TRBJ1-5	TRBV19	ASSMPPGGQPQH
13	TRBJ2-7	TRBV28	ASSTPSNMAYEQY
11	TRBJ1-1	TRBV6-5	ASSYSTGQPAF
14	TRBJ2-2	TRBV15	ATSRVKRRVAGELF
13	TRBJ2-2	TRBV9	ASSPGTAVTGELF
11	TRBJ1-5	TRBV9	ASSFGGNQPQH
12	TRBJ2-4	TRBV15	ATSSHRGFNIQY
12	TRBJ1-1	TRBV6-4	ASKGGQENTEAF
17	TRBJ2-7	TRBV18	ASSPRSVGKFPNYGTID
10	TRBJ1-2	TRBV5-6	ASSKLNYGYT
16	TRBJ2-1	TRBV3-1/TRBV3-2	ASSQDRPGLAGANEQF
13	TRBJ1-2	TRBV21-1	ASSEGRGGGYGYT
11	TRBJ1-2	TRBV11-2	ASSLNFGAGYT
14	TRBJ2-5	TRBV9	ASSVGGGAAVETQY
14	TRBJ2-1	TRBV5-4	ASSLELAGGYNEQF
13	TRBJ1-3	TRBV28	ASRGRDFTGNTIY
10	TRBJ1-5	TRBV29-1	SAGQGNQPQH
12	TRBJ2-5	TRBV30	AWKERAWRETQY
12	TRBJ2-5	TRBV11-2	ASSVDRGRETQY
13	TRBJ1-2	TRBV28	ASSLISGANYGYT
11	TRBJ2-5	TRBV5-8	ASSLDRKETQY
11	TRBJ1-5	TRBV9	ASSTTSNQPQH
13	TRBJ2-7	TRBV7-8	ASSPLPGGYSEQY
14	TRBJ2-5	TRBV5-1	ASRPRGLAGPGTQY
13	TRBJ2-4	TRBV11-2	ASSPTTGGRDIQY
10	TRBJ1-2	TRBV30	AWSRAVGGYT
13	TRBJ2-1	TRBV9	ASSTSGSSYNEQF
13	TRBJ1-1	TRBV28	ASSLNRGQVTEAF
12	TRBJ2-5	TRBV29-1	SAESGTGKETQY
11	TRBJ1-2	TRBV6-5	ASRTPGGYGYT
15	TRBJ1-2	TRBV30	AWSVTRTGGGMGGYT
15	TRBJ1-2	TRBV4-1	ASSQPGTGVDDYGYT
12	TRBJ2-7	TRBV12-5	ASAIGGQIYEQY
13	TRBJ2-7	TRBV13	ASSLLGQGDREQY
12	TRBJ2-7	TRBV6-5	ASRTKDTSYEQY